This entry lists 24 T cell receptor beta chains sequenced from one sample in a study of T cells in Graves' hyperthyroidism and ophthalmopathy. TCR beta CDR3 regions were amplified from RNA. The primer set for the first-round RT-PCR of the TCR CDR3 was HTBI. TCRdb analysed the multiplex PCR reads with MiXCR anew, one entry per CDR3 protein. The sample gives 550,000 to 650,000 distinct CDR3 sequences, around 15% of which show up once; approximately 15% is in the top ten. Sequencing used blood. Receptor source: a woman in her 40s with Graves' hyperthyroidism.

The sample holds many counts of this clonotype. The J gene is TRBJ2-7, the V gene TRBV5-1; 7 bases match TRBD2. V shed 4 bases and J 3 bases; nucleotides not matched to a gene: 7. The CDR3 runs 14 residues. Germline V lookup: CDR1 SGHRS, CDR2 YFSETQ. The CDR3, as DNA: TGCGCCAGCAGCGAACGCGGGAGTCTCTACGAGCAGTACTTC. It translates to CASSERGSLYEQYF.

The CDR3 region is CSASDGQGGQPQHF. CDR3 DNA sequence: TGCAGTGCTAGTGACGGACAGGGGGGTCAGCCCCAGCATTTT. The chain is built from TRBV20-1 and TRBJ1-5, with 10 bases fitting TRBD1. The V segment lost 3 bases and the J segment 6 bases; nucleotides outside the gene matches: 5. Germline lookup yields CDR1 DFQATT and CDR2 SNEGSKA (reference sequence). CDR3 length: 14 residues.

This clonotype was detected ten times or more. The rearrangement links TRBV2 to TRBJ1-5; TRBD1 aligns across 8 bases. Germline CDR1 SNHLY, CDR2 FYNNEI. The ends lost 8 bases at V and 5 bases at J; junction bases unmatched: 5. The CDR3 length is 13 residues. The CDR3 region is CASGGTGYQPQHF. DNA of the CDR3: TGTGCCAGCGGAGGGACAGGCTATCAGCCCCAGCATTTT.

V is TRBV19 and J is TRBJ1-1; D perhaps matches TRBD1 (6 bases). The CDR3 is 15 residues long. Trimming left V 4 bases short and J 4 bases short, with 16 bases between. Germline CDR1 reads LNHDA; CDR2 reads SQIVND (reference sequence). The CDR3 nucleotides are TGTGCCAGTAGTACAGGGGTCAGGGAGACCACTGAAGCTTTCTTT. The encoded protein is CASSTGVRETTEAFF.

The CDR3 sequence is CASSQDGTEEQDTQYF. The CDR3 region has the DNA TGCGCCAGCAGCCAAGATGGGACGGAAGAACAAGATACGCAGTATTTT. V usage is TRBV4-1 and J usage is TRBJ2-3; D tentatively reads TRBD1 or TRBD2 (5 bases each). Trimming removed 0 bases from V and 5 bases from J, with 15 bases in between. This CDR3 has 16 residues. Per the germline V gene, CDR1 is MGHRA and CDR2 is YSYEKL.

On this clonotype: This clone may be a read error of a much larger clone one base away. The chain joins TRBV12-3 or TRBV12-4 to TRBJ2-7; no clear D. The CDR3 covers 13 residues. The V gene lost 5 bases and the J gene lost 4 bases, with 12 bases spanning the gap. DNA for the CDR3: TGTGCCAGCAGTCCCCCGTTACGGTACGAGCAGTACTTC. Its translation is CASSPPLRYEQYF.

This clonotype was seen repeatedly, ten times or more. J is TRBJ2-5 and V is TRBV11-2; the match to TRBD1 covers 9 bases. V was clipped by 2 bases and J by 5 bases; unmatched bases: 6. The germline CDR1 and CDR2 sequences are SGHAT and FQNNGV. The CDR3 runs 15 residues. The CDR3 DNA reads as TGTGCCAGCAGCTTACTAACGGGACAGGGTGAGACCCAGTACTTC. Amino acids: CASSLLTGQGETQYF.

This clonotype was detected ten times or more. J is TRBJ2-3 and V is TRBV7-3; no firm D call. Germline V gives CDR1 SGHTA, CDR2 FQGTGA. The CDR3 has 13 amino acids. V shed 3 bases and J shed 4 bases, with 8 bases lying between them. The CDR3 loop is CASSLMGSDTQYF. CDR3 sequence (DNA): TGTGCCAGCAGCTTGATGGGGTCAGATACGCAGTATTTT.

This clonotype was detected ten times or more. The V call is TRBV10-1, the J call TRBJ2-5, with D possibly matching TRBD1 (6 bases). This CDR3 comprises 13 residues. CDR1 and CDR2 (germline): WNHNN, SYGVQD (reference sequence). Trimming left V 6 bases short and J 2 bases short, with 10 bases between. As DNA, the CDR3 is TGCGCCAGCAGCCGACAGGTTCAAGAGACCCAGTACTTC. The encoded protein is CASSRQVQETQYF.

V usage is TRBV10-3 and J usage is TRBJ2-2; the D call may be TRBD1 or TRBD2 (5 bases each). V gave up 7 bases and J gave up 4 bases, with 13 bases separating them. The CDR3 is 14 amino acids. Per the germline V gene, CDR1 is ENHRY and CDR2 is SYGVKD. DNA for the CDR3: TGTGCCATCACCACGGGGACGGCCACCGGGGAGCTGTTTTTT. It codes for CAITTGTATGELFF.

This clonotype was observed many times. The V gene is TRBV20-1, the J gene TRBJ2-7; 9 positions match TRBD2. The germline CDR1 and CDR2 sequences are DFQATT and SNEGSKA (reference sequence). The V and J ends lost 4 bases and 8 bases, in that order; junction bases with no gene match: 9. The CDR3 covers 13 residues. CDR3 sequence reads: CSAIWREGVKQYF. DNA of the CDR3: TGCAGTGCTATCTGGCGGGAGGGCGTGAAGCAGTACTTC.

This clonotype was detected only a few times. V and J are TRBV12-3 or TRBV12-4 and TRBJ2-1, with TRBD2 matching 8 bases. This CDR3 comprises 17 residues. Trimming cost V 3 bases and J 0 bases; bases outside gene matches: 7. This CDR3 is CASSFGRGRFSYNEQFF. CDR3 DNA sequence: TGTGCCAGCAGTTTTGGTCGCGGGAGGTTCTCCTACAATGAGCAGTTCTTC.

This clonotype was seen ten or more times. CDR3 DNA sequence: TGTGCCAGCAGCTCGTACCGACGAACTGCTGGAAACACCATATATTTT. Protein product: CASSSYRRTAGNTIYF. This chain joins TRBV11-2 and TRBJ1-3; no clear D gene. The CDR3 is 16 amino acids. Germline V gene data show CDR1 as SGHAT and CDR2 as FQNNGV. Trimming removed 4 bases at V and 2 bases at J, with 15 bases between.

This clonotype was counted ten times or more. The V and J genes are TRBV20-1 and TRBJ1-4; no reliable D call. Between the trimmed V and J ends, which lost 6 bases and 6 bases, there was a span of 11 bases. This CDR3 has 12 residues. Germline V lookup: CDR1 DFQATT, CDR2 SNEGSKA (reference sequence). As DNA, the CDR3 is TGCAGTGCCCCGGGGAGGGATGAAAAACTGTTTTTT. Residues: CSAPGRDEKLFF.

This clonotype has a handful of counts. The rearrangement uses TRBV20-1 and TRBJ2-1, with TRBD2 identical over 14 bases. The CDR3 extends over 16 amino acids. V was clipped by 5 bases and J by 1 base; unmatched bases: 4. Per germline, CDR1 DFQATT and CDR2 SNEGSKA (reference sequence). CDR3 protein: CSALGLAGVSYNEQFF. The DNA for the CDR3 is TGCAGTGCTTTGGGACTAGCGGGAGTATCCTACAATGAGCAGTTCTTC.

This clonotype was counted many times. The CDR3 sequence is CASSQVRLAGGNEQFF. The CDR3, as DNA: TGTGCCAGCAGCCAAGTTAGACTAGCGGGAGGCAATGAGCAGTTCTTC. The genes are TRBV3-1 and TRBJ2-1; 13 nucleotides align to TRBD2. This CDR3 is 16 amino acids long. Germline CDR1 and CDR2: LGHDT and YNNKEL (reference sequence). Trimming at V came to 1 base and at J to 6 bases, leaving 3 bases not matched to a gene.

This clonotype was recorded many times. This chain uses TRBV28 with TRBJ2-7; 10 nucleotides line up with TRBD1. Germline V lookup: CDR1 MDHEN, CDR2 SYDVKM. V was clipped by 6 bases and J by 3 bases; unmatched bases: 8. This CDR3 is 15 amino acids long. CDR3 DNA: TGTGCCAGCAGCCCACTAGGACAGGGGGTCTACGAGCAGTACTTC. This sequence encodes CASSPLGQGVYEQYF.

This clonotype was seen ten or more times. CDR3 bases: TGTGCCAGCAGCGGTTCAAGGGATACGCAGTATTTT. This encodes CASSGSRDTQYF. J is TRBJ2-3 and V is TRBV11-2; no clear D gene. This CDR3 is built from 12 residues. V was trimmed by 5 bases and J by 6 bases, leaving 9 bases between them. In germline, CDR1 is SGHAT, CDR2 FQNNGV.

This clonotype was observed at least ten times. This chain links TRBV7-9 with TRBJ2-7; no clear D gene. The V gene's germline CDR1 is SEHNR and CDR2 FQNEAQ (reference sequence). CDR3 size: 12 residues. With 1 base removed from V and 7 bases from J, the gap between germline ends came to 8 bases. The CDR3 DNA is TGTGCCAGCAGCTTAGTTAATCTAGAGCAGTACTTC. Translating gives CASSLVNLEQYF.

This clonotype showed up many times. The chain joins TRBV5-1 to TRBJ2-1; D is possibly TRBD2 (5 bases). Trimming left V 1 base short and J 5 bases short, with 10 bases between. The CDR3 has 14 residues. CDR1 and CDR2 (germline): SGHRS, YFSETQ. This CDR3 is CASSLIRGNNEQFF. Here the CDR3 DNA reads TGCGCCAGCAGCTTGATTCGGGGTAACAATGAGCAGTTCTTC.

This clonotype was counted many times. The chain uses TRBV12-3 or TRBV12-4 and TRBJ1-3; no reliable D call. The ends were cut back, 6 bases at V and 1 base at J, with 10 bases in the middle. CDR3 size: 14 residues. The CDR3 DNA reads TGTGCCAGCAGCTTACAGACGTCTGGAAACACCATATATTTT. This gives the protein CASSLQTSGNTIYF.

As concerns this clonotype: Given a much more abundant clone one base away, this may be a read error. V gene TRBV12-3 or TRBV12-4 combines with J gene TRBJ1-4, with 7 bases that match TRBD1. This CDR3 has 13 residues. Losses at the gene ends were 6 bases for V and 5 bases for J; bases not matched to a gene: 3. The CDR3 DNA reads TGTGCCAGCAGCCGGGACAGCAATGAAAAACTGTTTTTT. The encoded protein is CASSRDSNEKLFF.

This clonotype has only a few counts. The V and J genes are TRBV19 and TRBJ2-2; 13 bases match TRBD2. The CDR3 covers 15 residues. CDR1 is LNHDA, CDR2 SQIVND, per germline (reference sequence). J lost 6 bases, V lost 5 bases, and 3 bases had no gene match. The CDR3 nucleotides read TGTGCCAGTAGTTATGGACTAGCGGGAGCCGGGGAGCTGTTTTTT. This encodes CASSYGLAGAGELFF.

Many counts were recorded for this clonotype. The J gene is TRBJ2-7, the V gene TRBV7-9, with D possibly matching TRBD1 (6 bases). Germline CDR1 reads SEHNR; CDR2 reads FQNEAQ (reference sequence). The ends were cut back, 3 bases at V and 0 bases at J, with 21 bases in the middle. This CDR3 has 18 residues. The DNA of the CDR3 is TGTGCCAGCAGCTTTTGGCCCGACAGGTTCTCTAGCTCCTACGAGCAGTACTTC. Residues: CASSFWPDRFSSSYEQYF.